This T cell receptor beta chain was documented in a study of OX40 agonist ivuxolimab in advanced cancers. About the research overall: The treatment was a fully human IgG2 OX40 agonist, ivuxolimab.

The CDR3 loop spans 13 amino acids. Germline V gene data show CDR1 as SGHTA and CDR2 as FQGTGA. V lost 1 base to trimming and J lost 3 bases, with 6 bases between them. Method: immunoSEQ multiplex PCR; TCRdb's copy keeps in-frame clones and lacks some. The sample holds about 59,000 clones; over 80% are singletons and the top ten take 0.3% to 0.4%. Study-level results: Undetermined was the antigen specificity of the expanded peripheral T cells. Among the nonresponders, some also had low normalized T-cell clonal expansion.

Concerning this clone itself: Its cognate antigen is unknown.

Specimen: CD4+ or CD8+ T cells sorted from blood, collected in a trial of the OX40 agonist ivuxolimab. This sequence originates from an adult with an advanced solid tumor such as melanoma, head and neck, liver or kidney cancer. The chain employs TRBV7-3 and TRBJ2-5; D is undetermined. The CDR3 bases are TGTGCCAGCAGCTTAAGGCCCAAAGAGACCCAGTACTTC. It is translated as CASSLRPKETQYF.